The 20 T cell receptor beta chains listed next were all sequenced from one sample in a study of breast tumors, draining lymph nodes, adjacent tissues. Breast cancer patients provided tissue from their axillary draining lymph nodes. TCRdb re-called the multiplex PCR reads through MiXCR, storing one row per CDR3 protein. Of over 130,000 distinct CDR3 sequences in the sample, 30% to 35% were seen once. Sequenced sample: axillary lymph node tissue. The receptors were sampled from a female donor with breast cancer. Some clones in this sample may be carry-over from other donors' samples.

This clonotype was counted between two and nine times. A single base separates this from a much larger clone, so it may be a read error. The rearrangement links TRBV6-6 to TRBJ1-2; D not resolved. Per germline, CDR1 MNHNY and CDR2 SVGAGI (reference sequence). The length of the CDR3 is 14 residues. V was pared by 4 bases and J by 3 bases, with 12 bases between. The CDR3 region has the DNA TGTGCCAGCAGTTCCGGGAGTAATGACTATGGCTACACCTTC. Translating gives CASSSGSNDYGYTF.

The V and J genes are TRBV20-1 and TRBJ2-6; D unclear. This CDR3 is 13 amino acids long. V lost 1 base and J 4 bases, leaving 5 bases between the germline ends. In germline, CDR1 is DFQATT, CDR2 SNEGSKA (reference sequence). CDR3 nucleotide sequence: TGCAGTGCTAGAGCGGAAGGGGCCAACGTCCTGACTTTC. It encodes CSARAEGANVLTF.

Only a few counts were recorded for this clonotype. The chain links TRBV19 to TRBJ1-1; D is uncertain. From germline, CDR1 is LNHDA and CDR2 SQIVND (reference sequence). CDR3 length: 14 residues. V lost 6 bases and J 0 bases, leaving 11 bases between the germline ends. The CDR3 sequence: CASRRLGLNTEAFF. CDR3 in DNA: TGTGCCAGTAGGCGACTTGGACTGAACACTGAAGCTTTCTTT.

This clonotype was found many times. The chain has TRBV7-8 and TRBJ2-7, with TRBD1 as a possible D gene (6 bases). Per germline, CDR1 SGHVS and CDR2 FQNEAQ. Deletions cut 3 bases from V and 2 bases from J, with 11 bases between. The CDR3 consists of 14 residues. CDR3 region: CASSFVGQAYEQYF. The CDR3, as DNA: TGTGCCAGCAGCTTTGTGGGACAAGCCTACGAGCAGTACTTC.

The table lists this clonotype with many counts. The CDR3 DNA follows: TGTGCCAGCAGTTACCAAGCGGGAGACCAAGAGACCCAGTACTTC. It specifies CASSYQAGDQETQYF. The chain combines TRBV6-5 with TRBJ2-5; 8 positions agree with TRBD2. The germline CDR1 and CDR2 sequences are MNHEY and SVGAGI. This CDR3 is built from 15 residues. V lost 2 bases to trimming and J lost 0 bases; unmatched junction nucleotides: 2.

This clonotype was detected many times. V is TRBV5-1 and J is TRBJ1-2, with 7 bases fitting TRBD1. Germline assignment: CDR1 SGHRS and CDR2 YFSETQ. The length of the CDR3 is 13 residues. Losses at the gene ends were 1 base for V and 8 bases for J; bases not matched to a gene: 5. CDR3 loop: CASSLKGGGGYTF. CDR3 sequence (DNA): TGCGCCAGCAGCTTGAAAGGGGGCGGGGGCTACACCTTC.

As regards this clonotype: A much larger clone differs from this one at a single base, so this may be a read error. The rearrangement links TRBV7-7 to TRBJ2-5; D perhaps matches TRBD2 (6 bases). Germline assignment: CDR1 SSHAT and CDR2 FNYEAQ (reference sequence). This CDR3 spans 17 amino acids. DNA of the CDR3: TGTGCTAGCAGCCCAGGACCACGGACCCTGGGGGAGGAGCCCCAGTACTTC. Its translation: CASSPGPRTLGEEPQYF.

In this sample, this clonotype turned up many times. This chain joins TRBV20-1 and TRBJ2-7, with D unclear. Germline loops: CDR1 DFQATT, CDR2 SNEGSKA (reference sequence). Trimming shortened V by 7 bases and J by 2 bases, and 15 bases separated the two germline ends. There are 13 residues in the CDR3. This chain's CDR3 is CSVSSGLTYEQYV. The CDR3 DNA follows: TGCAGTGTATCCTCCGGCCTAACCTACGAGCAGTACGTC.

The table lists this clonotype with many counts. The chain combines TRBV11-1 with TRBJ1-4; D remains unclear. Germline CDR1 and CDR2: SGHAT and FQDESV (reference sequence). The CDR3 covers 13 residues. The germline V and J ends were trimmed by 5 bases and 8 bases, with 12 bases remaining between them. For the CDR3, the DNA is TGTGCCAGCAGCCTGGGCCTTGGGGAAAAACTGTTTTTT. Translating it yields CASSLGLGEKLFF.

This chain connects TRBV19 to TRBJ2-1, with a tentative D call TRBD2 (7 bases). The V end lost 9 bases, the J end lost 8 bases, and 26 bases lay between the germline ends. The CDR3 length is 16 residues. From germline, CDR1 is LNHDA and CDR2 SQIVND (reference sequence). The CDR3 DNA is TGTGCCAGCGTACCCCTGGGGGGGCAAGGTGACGATGAGCAGTTCTTC. As protein: CASVPLGGQGDDEQFF.

With regard to this clonotype: The missing conserved phenylalanine or tryptophan at the end of this CDR3 makes a read error likely. The chain joins TRBV12-5 to TRBJ1-6; D remains unclear. Per the germline V gene, CDR1 is LGHNT and CDR2 is FRNRAP. CDR3 length: 14 amino acids. Trimming pared 5 bases from V and 7 bases from J, leaving 12 bases between. The CDR3, as DNA: TGTGCTAGTGGTGGCGACGTTGCAAATTCACCCCTCCACCTT. This gives the protein CASGGDVANSPLHL.

This clonotype was counted at least ten times. The CDR3 DNA reads TGTGCCAGCTCACCACAGACAGGGGGCCATTCTGGAAACACCATATATTTT. This codes for CASSPQTGGHSGNTIYF. V gene TRBV18 combines with J gene TRBJ1-3; TRBD1 matches at 10 bases. The CDR3 consists of 17 residues. J gave up 1 base and V 1 base, and 4 bases lay outside the gene matches. Germline V gives CDR1 KGHSH, CDR2 LQKENI.

At least ten counts were recorded for this clonotype. J is TRBJ1-3 and V is TRBV30; D is unclear. Germline V gives CDR1 GTSNPN, CDR2 SVGIG (reference sequence). The V end lost 3 bases, the J end lost 1 base, and 10 bases lay between the germline ends. There are 14 residues in the CDR3. The chain's CDR3 is CAWSRDRSGNTIYF. CDR3 coding DNA: TGTGCCTGGAGCCGCGACCGGTCTGGAAACACCATATATTTT.

The table lists this clonotype with many counts. V usage is TRBV2 and J usage is TRBJ2-5; D gene uncertain. The V gene's germline CDR1 is SNHLY and CDR2 FYNNEI. Trimming removed 6 bases at V and 2 bases at J, with 10 bases between. The CDR3 runs to 13 residues. The CDR3 DNA sequence: TGTGCCAGCAGGAGCGCTTATCAAGAGACCCAGTACTTC. It yields the protein CASRSAYQETQYF.

This clonotype showed up many times. The chain employs TRBV20-1 and TRBJ1-2; TRBD1 matches at 11 bases. Trimming took 1 base from V and 6 from J; bases not matched to a gene: 4. The V gene's germline CDR1 is DFQATT and CDR2 SNEGSKA (reference sequence). The CDR3 runs 14 residues. CDR3 nucleotides: TGCAGTGCTAGAGTCGGGACAGGGGGTAATGGCTACACCTTC. This codes for CSARVGTGGNGYTF.

This clonotype was observed many times. A much larger clone differs by one base, so this may be a read error. The conserved phenylalanine or tryptophan is not found at the CDR3 terminus, so this likely reflects a read error. The J gene is TRBJ1-5, the V gene TRBV7-2; possibly TRBD1 for D (6 bases). This CDR3 contains 14 residues. CDR1 and CDR2 (germline): SGHTA, FQGNSA. V gave up 3 bases and J gave up 5 bases, with 11 bases separating them. DNA for the CDR3: TGTGCCAGCAGCTTCGGCAGGGGCGATCAGCCCCAGCATCTT. Amino acids: CASSFGRGDQPQHL.

A note on this clonotype: It may be a read error: a sequence one base away is much more abundant. The chain links TRBV18 to TRBJ2-1, with 7 positions matching TRBD1. The CDR3 length is 14 residues. Germline V gives CDR1 KGHSH, CDR2 LQKENI. V lost 1 base, J lost 9 bases, and 6 bases stayed unmatched. The DNA for the CDR3 is TGTGCCAGCTCACCACTGGACAGGACAAGTGAGCAGTTCTTC. Protein: CASSPLDRTSEQFF.

This clonotype has at least ten counts. This sequence joins TRBV20-1 and TRBJ2-7; 9 bases match TRBD2. The germline V gene encodes CDR1 DFQATT and CDR2 SNEGSKA (reference sequence). V gave up 0 bases and J gave up 2 bases; unmatched junction bases: 5. The CDR3 has 15 amino acids. CDR3 loop: CSARDLAGAAYEQYF. The CDR3 DNA follows: TGCAGTGCTAGAGACTTAGCGGGGGCTGCCTACGAGCAGTACTTC.

The CDR3 bases are TGTGCCAGCAGCGCAGACTCTGGCTACACCTTC. Amino acid sequence: CASSADSGYTF. The V call is TRBV28, the J call TRBJ1-2; D gene ambiguous. Germline loops: CDR1 MDHEN, CDR2 SYDVKM. V lost 6 bases and J lost 7, with 9 bases in between. This CDR3 is built from 11 residues.

V gene TRBV18 combines with J gene TRBJ1-5, with D hard to call. From germline, CDR1 is KGHSH and CDR2 LQKENI. The CDR3 has 17 residues. V dropped 2 bases and J dropped 2 bases, with 16 bases sitting between them. Written as DNA, the CDR3 is TGTGCCAGCTCACCATTTTCCCCATTTGAAGGCAATCAGCCCCAGCATTTT. Residues: CASSPFSPFEGNQPQHF.